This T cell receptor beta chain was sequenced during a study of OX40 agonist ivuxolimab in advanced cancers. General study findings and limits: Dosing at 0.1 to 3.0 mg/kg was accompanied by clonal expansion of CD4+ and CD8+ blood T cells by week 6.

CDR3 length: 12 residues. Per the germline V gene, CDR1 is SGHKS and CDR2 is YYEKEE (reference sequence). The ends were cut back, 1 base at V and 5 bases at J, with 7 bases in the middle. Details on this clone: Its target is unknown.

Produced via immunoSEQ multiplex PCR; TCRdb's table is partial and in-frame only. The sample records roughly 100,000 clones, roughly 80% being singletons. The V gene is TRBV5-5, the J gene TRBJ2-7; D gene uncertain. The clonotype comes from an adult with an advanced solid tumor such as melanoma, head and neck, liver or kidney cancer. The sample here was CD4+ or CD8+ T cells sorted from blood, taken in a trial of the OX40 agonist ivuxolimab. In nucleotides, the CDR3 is TGTGCCAGCAGCTTGCTGACGGACGAGCAGTACTTC. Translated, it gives CASSLLTDEQYF.